The T cell receptor beta chain under discussion was sequenced for a study of T-cell memory formation after mild COVID-19. In the study overall: For the most part, TCR clusters were specific to one donor. Regarding the study as a whole: Cross-reactive memory apparently joined, as some responding clones appeared in pre-infection memory.

This CDR3 contains 16 residues. V was clipped by 4 bases and J by 3 bases; unmatched bases: 5. Germline CDR1 and CDR2: LGHDT and YNNKEL (reference sequence). In regard to this clonotype: Its specificity is unknown.

5'RACE with constant-segment primers built TCRalpha and TCRbeta cDNA libraries with UMIs. From the 5' RACE reads, TCRdb called clonotypes with MiXCR, one entry per CDR3 protein. The table has about 100,000 distinct CDR3 sequences, roughly 10% seen once; the top ten hold roughly two fifths. The rearrangement uses TRBV3-1 and TRBJ2-1; 11 nucleotides align to TRBD1. Sequencing was done on a sample of PBMCs or a T cell subset sorted from them (not recorded which). The sequence was collected from a man aged 18 to 35 who had mild COVID-19 (a few samples of this study predate the infection). Cell type and time point are not known. CDR3 sequence: CASSLMDRGLYNEQFF. Here the CDR3 DNA reads TGTGCCAGCAGCCTAATGGACAGGGGGCTCTACAATGAGCAGTTCTTC.